These 25 T cell receptor beta chains originate from one sample sequenced in a study of preoperative IRX-2 immunotherapy in early breast cancer. Indicated treatment: preoperative locoregional IRX-2 cytokine immunotherapy. Clones were sequenced by immunoSEQ multiplex PCR, and TCRdb holds only the in-frame ones, with some missing. The sample lists approximately 98,000 clones; 70% to 90% were seen once. This specimen was tumor tissue, taken after IRX-2 immunotherapy. Receptors were obtained from a human donor with breast cancer.

This clone occurred once. The chain links TRBV5-1 to TRBJ2-7; D may match TRBD1 or TRBD2 (5 bases each). This CDR3 has 15 residues. Germline V CDR1 and CDR2: SGHRS, YFSETQ. The ends were cut back, 4 bases at V and 3 bases at J, with 17 bases in the middle. Here the CDR3 reads CASSPTGNGGYEQYF. In DNA, the CDR3 is TGCGCCAGCAGCCCTACTGGTAATGGGGGCTACGAGCAGTACTTC. Full variable domain (rest looked up from reference TRBV5-1 and TRBJ2-7): KAGVTQTPRYLIKTRGQQVTLSCSPISGHRSVSWYQQTPGQGLQFLFEYFSETQRNKGNFPGRFSGRQFSNSRSEMNVSTLELGDSALYLCASSPTGNGGYEQYFGPGTRLTVT.

This clone showed up just once. The J gene is TRBJ2-7, the V gene TRBV5-1; 10 bases are a match to TRBD2. The ends lost 0 bases at V and 7 bases at J; junction bases unmatched: 13. CDR1 SGHRS and CDR2 YFSETQ come from the germline V gene. CDR3 length: 17 residues. The CDR3: CASSLDGRLAGVGEQYF. The CDR3 coding sequence is TGCGCCAGCAGCTTGGATGGAAGGCTAGCGGGAGTAGGAGAGCAGTACTTC.

The CDR3 DNA reads as TGTGCCAGCACCCTTAGCTTGGGACTAGCGGGAGAGAACACCGGGGAGCTGTTTTTT. Translating it yields CASTLSLGLAGENTGELFF. The chain couples TRBV12-5 to TRBJ2-2; 14 nucleotides agree with TRBD2. CDR3 size: 19 residues. The germline V gene encodes CDR1 LGHNT and CDR2 FRNRAP.

The CDR3 loop is CASSLAGGGQETQYF. The CDR3 DNA follows: TGCGCCAGCAGTTTAGCGGGAGGGGGACAAGAGACCCAGTACTTC. This sequence joins TRBV1 and TRBJ2-5; TRBD2, the table's D call, was not compared with the DNA. TRBV1 is a pseudogene segment. The CDR3 extends over 15 amino acids.

The V gene is TRBV19, the J gene TRBJ1-1, with D possibly being TRBD1 (6 bases). The CDR3 extends over 15 amino acids. V lost 6 bases, J lost 1 base, and 15 bases lay in between. CDR1 LNHDA and CDR2 SQIVND come from the germline V gene (reference sequence). CDR3 residues: CASRGFQGRNTEAFF. CDR3 DNA: TGTGCCAGTAGAGGGTTCCAGGGGCGGAACACTGAAGCTTTCTTT.

The rearrangement uses TRBV5-1 and TRBJ2-5; 8 bases map to TRBD1. The CDR3 is 15 residues long. The ends lost 7 bases at V and 1 base at J; junction bases unmatched: 9. The V gene's germline CDR1 is SGHRS and CDR2 YFSETQ. The CDR3 DNA reads as TGCGCCAGCTCGGGACAGGACACTATCCAAGAGACCCAGTACTTC. Amino acids: CASSGQDTIQETQYF.

The chain employs TRBV10-2 and TRBJ2-7; D is uncertain. The germline V and J ends were trimmed by 2 bases and 2 bases, with 7 bases remaining between them. CDR1 and CDR2 from the germline V gene are WSHSY and SAAADI. This CDR3 has 13 amino acids. CDR3 in amino acids: CASSERQTYEQYF. CDR3 DNA: TGCGCCAGCAGTGAGCGGCAGACCTACGAGCAGTACTTC.

The sample holds one count of this clone. J is TRBJ2-3 and V is TRBV7-1; 10 nucleotides match TRBD2. TRBV7-1 is classed as an ORF, of uncertain function. Germline trimming cut 4 bases from V and 4 bases from J; bases unmatched to any gene: 17. CDR3 size: 19 residues. This CDR3 is CASSLAPGASGSGADTQYF. CDR3 sequence (DNA): TGTGCCAGCAGCTTAGCGCCGGGGGCTAGCGGGAGCGGCGCAGATACGCAGTATTTT.

The chain couples TRBV5-1 to TRBJ1-1; D gene unclear. The germline V gene encodes CDR1 SGHRS and CDR2 YFSETQ. The CDR3 length is 14 residues. With 2 bases removed from V and 5 bases from J, the gap between germline ends came to 13 bases. The CDR3 loop reads CASSLGGVETEAFF. The CDR3 DNA reads as TGCGCCAGCAGCTTAGGAGGCGTCGAGACTGAAGCTTTCTTT.

The rearrangement joins TRBV19 to TRBJ1-3, with D unresolved. The CDR3 has 14 amino acids. V was cut by 6 bases and J by 0 bases, with 9 bases left in between. Per the germline V gene, CDR1 is LNHDA and CDR2 is SQIVND (reference sequence). The CDR3 loop reads CASRPGHSGNTIYF. The CDR3, as DNA: TGTGCCAGTAGACCCGGGCACTCTGGAAACACCATATATTTT.

The rearrangement links TRBV5-1 to TRBJ2-7; D is perhaps TRBD1 (6 bases). This CDR3 comprises 14 residues. Germline CDR1 and CDR2: SGHRS and YFSETQ. Trimming took off 2 bases at V and 5 bases at J, with 14 bases between the two ends. CDR3 amino acids: CASSFRGPGDEQYF. CDR3 nucleotide sequence: TGCGCCAGCAGCTTCAGGGGACCAGGCGACGAGCAGTACTTC.

The V and J genes are TRBV19 and TRBJ1-2; D not certain. This CDR3 contains 13 residues. Germline assignment: CDR1 LNHDA and CDR2 SQIVND (reference sequence). V shed 3 bases and J shed 5 bases, with 10 bases lying between them. For the CDR3, the DNA is TGTGCCAGTAGTATGTTCGAGGGTTATGGCTACACCTTC. Protein: CASSMFEGYGYTF.

The rearrangement uses TRBV5-1 and TRBJ1-1; possible D gene TRBD1, 6 bases. Germline lookup yields CDR1 SGHRS and CDR2 YFSETQ. The V end was cut by 5 bases, the J end by 3 bases, with 17 bases between. There are 15 residues in the CDR3. Written as DNA, the CDR3 is TGCGCCAGCAGAAGGGGGACCCTGGCGGACACTGAAGCTTTCTTT. Translated, it gives CASRRGTLADTEAFF.

This chain connects TRBV19 to TRBJ1-2; the match to TRBD1 covers 8 bases. The trim removed 5 bases at V and 5 bases at J, leaving 7 bases unmatched. Germline V gene lookup returns CDR1 LNHDA and CDR2 SQIVND (reference sequence). The CDR3 extends over 14 amino acids. CDR3 loop: CASSAQGVGYGYTF. CDR3 sequence (DNA): TGTGCCAGTAGTGCACAGGGGGTAGGATATGGCTACACCTTC.

This rearrangement joins TRBV6-7 to TRBJ1-4; D unclear. TRBV6-7 is an open reading frame, and its role is uncertain. The CDR3 contains 13 residues. The germline V and J ends were trimmed by 3 bases and 4 bases, with 6 bases remaining between them. The CDR3 loop reads CASSYDLNEKLFF. As DNA, the CDR3 is TGTGCCAGCAGTTATGATCTTAATGAAAAACTGTTTTTT.

The chain joins TRBV10-1 to TRBJ2-2, with TRBD2 as a possible D gene (6 bases). The ends were cut back, 5 bases at V and 4 bases at J, with 20 bases in the middle. The CDR3 is 17 residues long. The V gene's germline CDR1 is WNHNN and CDR2 SYGVQD (reference sequence). The CDR3 nucleotides read TGCGCCAGCAGTCCCGCAGGGCGGACTACACTCACCGGGGAGCTGTTTTTT. Protein sequence: CASSPAGRTTLTGELFF.

The chain joins TRBV6-8 to TRBJ1-2; D not resolved. The CDR3 spans 13 residues. CDR1 and CDR2 from the germline V gene are MNHGY and SAAAGT. Deletions cut 5 bases from V and 2 bases from J, with 9 bases between. CDR3 in DNA: TGTGCCAGCAGTCGGGATCCAAACTATGGCTACACCTTC. Protein product: CASSRDPNYGYTF.

This clone was counted between two and nine times. The J gene is TRBJ1-2, the V gene TRBV19; 8 nucleotides align to TRBD1. Germline assignment: CDR1 LNHDA and CDR2 SQIVND (reference sequence). The ends lost 9 bases at V and 4 bases at J; junction bases unmatched: 10. The CDR3 loop spans 14 amino acids. Here the CDR3 DNA reads TGTGCCAGCCGGCGGACAGGGATAGCCTATGGCTACACCTTC. It specifies CASRRTGIAYGYTF.

The chain carries TRBV6-4 and TRBJ2-7; 9 bases map to TRBD1. CDR3 length: 14 residues. With 9 bases clipped from V and 4 bases from J, the junction kept 10 bases outside the gene matches. Per germline, CDR1 MRHNA and CDR2 SNTAGT. The CDR3 DNA is TGTGCCAGGAGAAGACAGGGGGTTTTGTACGAGCAGTACTTC. This sequence encodes CARRRQGVLYEQYF.

This chain joins TRBV19 and TRBJ1-4; D is unclear. The germline V gene has CDR1 LNHDA and CDR2 SQIVND (reference sequence). Trimming took 8 bases from V and 7 from J, leaving 11 bases between them. The CDR3 consists of 12 residues. The CDR3: CASGIALEKLFF. DNA for the CDR3: TGTGCCAGTGGGATCGCCCTTGAAAAACTGTTTTTT. The full variable domain, completed using reference TRBV19 and TRBJ1-4, is DGGITQSPKYLFRKEGQNVTLSCEQNLNHDAMYWYRQDPGQGLRLIYYSQIVNDFQKGDIAEGYSVSREKKESFPLTVTSAQKNPTAFYLCASGIALEKLFFGSGTQLSVL.

This sequence joins TRBV6-8 and TRBJ1-2, with a weak D call TRBD1 (6 bases). Germline CDR1 is MNHGY and CDR2 is SAAAGT. The CDR3 runs 14 residues. Trimming removed 6 bases from V and 2 bases from J, with 13 bases in between. CDR3 residues: CASRRQEGNYGYTF. The CDR3 DNA follows: TGTGCCAGCAGACGACAGGAGGGGAACTATGGCTACACCTTC.

The chain uses TRBV11-3 and TRBJ1-5, with D perhaps matching TRBD1 (6 bases). Germline loops: CDR1 SGHNT, CDR2 YENEEA. Trimming left V 4 bases short and J 7 bases short, with 14 bases between. This CDR3 comprises 14 residues. The CDR3 reads CASSYDRPPQPQHF. The DNA of the CDR3 is TGTGCCAGCAGCTATGACAGGCCCCCACAGCCCCAGCATTTT.

The V gene is TRBV7-1, the J gene TRBJ2-2, with no clear D. TRBV7-1 is identified as an open reading frame with a role that is uncertain. CDR3 length: 13 amino acids. V shed 5 bases and J shed 5 bases, with 9 bases lying between them. This CDR3 is CASSPSMTGELFF. CDR3 in DNA: TGTGCCAGCAGCCCAAGCATGACCGGGGAGCTGTTTTTT.

The chain uses TRBV5-1 and TRBJ1-3; TRBD1 aligns across 7 bases. The CDR3 runs 15 residues. Trimming at V came to 2 bases and at J to 4 bases, leaving 6 bases not matched to a gene. Germline CDR1 SGHRS, CDR2 YFSETQ. The CDR3 here is CASSFRGLGGNTIYF. Written as DNA, the CDR3 is TGCGCCAGCAGCTTTAGGGGGCTCGGAGGAAACACCATATATTTT. Full variable domain (remainder filled in from reference TRBV5-1 and TRBJ1-3): KAGVTQTPRYLIKTRGQQVTLSCSPISGHRSVSWYQQTPGQGLQFLFEYFSETQRNKGNFPGRFSGRQFSNSRSEMNVSTLELGDSALYLCASSFRGLGGNTIYFGEGSWLTVV.

V and J are TRBV18 and TRBJ1-1; unclear D gene. The germline V gene encodes CDR1 KGHSH and CDR2 LQKENI. Between the trimmed V and J ends, which lost 0 bases and 5 bases, there was a span of 7 bases. This CDR3 has 13 residues. CDR3 DNA sequence: TGTGCCAGCTCACCACCCCCTAGGACTGAAGCTTTCTTT. This gives the protein CASSPPPRTEAFF.